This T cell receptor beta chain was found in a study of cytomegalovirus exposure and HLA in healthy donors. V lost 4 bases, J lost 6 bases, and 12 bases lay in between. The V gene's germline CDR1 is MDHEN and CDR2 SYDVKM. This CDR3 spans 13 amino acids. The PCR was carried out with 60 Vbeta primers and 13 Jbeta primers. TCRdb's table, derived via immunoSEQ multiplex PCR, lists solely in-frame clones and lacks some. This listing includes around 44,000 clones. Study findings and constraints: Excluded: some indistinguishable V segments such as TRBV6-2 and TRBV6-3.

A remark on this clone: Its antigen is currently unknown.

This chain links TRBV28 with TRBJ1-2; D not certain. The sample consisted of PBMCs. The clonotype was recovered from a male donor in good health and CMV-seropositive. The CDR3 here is CASSYRGGDGYTF. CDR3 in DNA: TGTGCCAGCAGTTATCGGGGTGGAGATGGCTACACCTTC.